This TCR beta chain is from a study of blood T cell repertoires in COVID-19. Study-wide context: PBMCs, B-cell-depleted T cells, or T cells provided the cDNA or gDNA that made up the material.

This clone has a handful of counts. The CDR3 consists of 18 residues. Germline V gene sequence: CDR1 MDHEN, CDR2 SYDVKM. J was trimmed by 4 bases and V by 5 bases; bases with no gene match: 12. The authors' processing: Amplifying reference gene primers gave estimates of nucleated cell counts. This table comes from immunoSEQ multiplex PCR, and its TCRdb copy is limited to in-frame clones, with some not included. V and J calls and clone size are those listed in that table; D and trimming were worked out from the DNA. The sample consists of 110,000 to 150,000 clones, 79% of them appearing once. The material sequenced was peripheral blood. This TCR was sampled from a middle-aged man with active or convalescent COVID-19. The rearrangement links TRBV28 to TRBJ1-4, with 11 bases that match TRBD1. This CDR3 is CASSLPGTGGVVNEKLFF. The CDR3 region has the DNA TGTGCCAGCAGTCTGCCCGGGACAGGGGGGGTCGTTAATGAAAAACTGTTTTTT.